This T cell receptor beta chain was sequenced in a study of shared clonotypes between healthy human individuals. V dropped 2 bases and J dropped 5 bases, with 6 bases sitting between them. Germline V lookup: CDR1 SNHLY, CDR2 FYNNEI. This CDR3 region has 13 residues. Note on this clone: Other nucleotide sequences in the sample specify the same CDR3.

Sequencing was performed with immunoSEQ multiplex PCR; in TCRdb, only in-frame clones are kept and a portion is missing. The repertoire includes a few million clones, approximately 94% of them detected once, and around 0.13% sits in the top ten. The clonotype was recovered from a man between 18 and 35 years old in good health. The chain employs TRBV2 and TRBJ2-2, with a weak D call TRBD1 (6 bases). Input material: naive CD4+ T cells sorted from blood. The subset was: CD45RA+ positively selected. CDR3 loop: CASSEQGTGELFF. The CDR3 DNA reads TGTGCCAGCAGTGAACAGGGGACCGGGGAGCTGTTTTTT. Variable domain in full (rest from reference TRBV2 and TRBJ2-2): EPEVTQTPSHQVTQMGQEVILRCVPISNHLYFYWYRQILGQKVEFLVSFYNNEISEKSEIFDDQFSVERPDGSNFTLKIRSTKLEDSAMYFCASSEQGTGELFFGEGSRLTVL.